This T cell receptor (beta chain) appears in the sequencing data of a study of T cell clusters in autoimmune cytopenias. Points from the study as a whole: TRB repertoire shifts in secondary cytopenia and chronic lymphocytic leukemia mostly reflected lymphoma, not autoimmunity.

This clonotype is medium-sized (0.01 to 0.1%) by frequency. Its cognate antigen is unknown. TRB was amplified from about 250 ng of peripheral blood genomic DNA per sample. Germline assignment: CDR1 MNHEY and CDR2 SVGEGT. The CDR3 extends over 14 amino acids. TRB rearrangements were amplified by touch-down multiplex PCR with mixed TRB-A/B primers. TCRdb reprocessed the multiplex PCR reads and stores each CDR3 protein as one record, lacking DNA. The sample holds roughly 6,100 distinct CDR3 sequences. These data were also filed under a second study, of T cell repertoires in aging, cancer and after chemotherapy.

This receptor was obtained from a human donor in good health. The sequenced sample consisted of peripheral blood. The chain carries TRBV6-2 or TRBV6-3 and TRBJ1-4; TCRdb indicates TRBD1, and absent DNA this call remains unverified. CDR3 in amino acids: CASSAEGALRKLFF.